This passage covers 18 T cell receptor beta chains from one sample sequenced in a study of radiation and T cells in renal cell carcinoma (dated by TCRdb to 2018 to 2020). What this sample's time point label stands for: blood 4 weeks post-SBRT, at nephrectomy. The treatment or condition label here, explained by the study, means: 15 Gy SBRT to primary tumor, nephrectomy 4 weeks later. The receptor library was made with the immunoSEQ multiplex PCR assay. TCRdb carries this immuneACCESS record with in-frame sequences only. Its versions omit some clonotypes, under half of them owing to an unresolved V gene in the studies checked, with the rest unexplained. For this sample there are 65,000 or so clones; about 83% appear just once. The ten largest clones capture around 7% of the sample. The source material was blood, sampled from a patient whose treatment included radiotherapy and nephrectomy. The receptors here all came from a man aged 55 to 70 with renal cell carcinoma.

The rearrangement uses TRBV11-2 and TRBJ2-2; D unclear. The CDR3 length is 14 residues. Germline assignment: CDR1 SGHAT and CDR2 FQNNGV. Trimming removed 7 bases at V and 4 bases at J, with 13 bases between. The CDR3 is CASTPRRFTGELFF. The CDR3 nucleotides are TGTGCCAGCACCCCCCGGCGTTTCACCGGGGAGCTGTTTTTT.

The V and J genes are TRBV6-5 and TRBJ1-4; D perhaps matches TRBD1 (5 bases). The V and J ends lost 2 bases and 8 bases respectively, with 12 bases between them. Germline CDR1 and CDR2: MNHEY and SVGAGI. The CDR3 sequence is 14 residues long. Here the CDR3 DNA reads TGTGCCAGCAGTTACCGACCGTCAGGGGAAAAACTGTTTTTT. It codes for CASSYRPSGEKLFF.

This clone was counted a few times. This sequence joins TRBV9 and TRBJ2-2; 11 nucleotides line up with TRBD2. The germline CDR1 and CDR2 sequences are SGDLS and YYNGEE. The CDR3 totals 16 residues. After removal of 0 bases from V and 6 bases from J, the junction contained 4 bases not matched to a gene. The CDR3 DNA reads TGTGCCAGCAGCGTAGCTAGCGGGAGGTTCCCCGGGGAGCTGTTTTTT. Protein product: CASSVASGRFPGELFF. The full variable domain, rest sourced from reference TRBV9 and TRBJ2-2, is DSGVTQTPKHLITATGQRVTLRCSPRSGDLSVYWYQQSLDQGLQFLIQYYNGEERAKGNILERFSAQQFPDLHSELNLSSLELGDSALYFCASSVASGRFPGELFFGEGSRLTVL.

The genes are TRBV28 and TRBJ1-1; D gene ambiguous. Germline V gene data show CDR1 as MDHEN and CDR2 as SYDVKM. The V gene lost 3 bases and the J gene lost 5 bases, with 10 bases spanning the gap. The CDR3 totals 13 residues. The CDR3 loop reads CASSLLFRTEAFF. As DNA, the CDR3 is TGTGCCAGCAGTTTGTTATTCCGGACTGAAGCTTTCTTT.

The chain links TRBV5-4 to TRBJ2-7; 12 bases are a match to TRBD2. This CDR3 spans 15 amino acids. With 0 bases clipped from V and 4 bases from J, the junction kept 2 bases outside the gene matches. In germline, CDR1 is SGHNT, CDR2 YYREEE (reference sequence). CDR3 coding DNA: TGTGCCAGCAGCTTGGCGACTAGCGGGGGATACGAGCAGTACTTC. This codes for CASSLATSGGYEQYF.

V usage is TRBV11-3 and J usage is TRBJ2-3, with TRBD2 identical over 14 bases. The germline CDR1 and CDR2 sequences are SGHNT and YENEEA. The CDR3 sequence is 18 residues long. With 2 bases clipped from V and 1 base from J, the junction kept 5 bases outside the gene matches. The CDR3 is CASSLRTSGGWGTDTQYF. The CDR3 nucleotides read TGTGCCAGCAGCTTACGGACTAGCGGGGGGTGGGGCACAGATACGCAGTATTTT.

This chain connects TRBV6-4 to TRBJ1-4, with 10 bases that match TRBD1. Germline V lookup: CDR1 MRHNA, CDR2 SNTAGT. J lost 7 bases, V lost 8 bases, and 1 base had no gene match. The CDR3 extends over 12 amino acids. The CDR3 nucleotides are TGTGCCAGCTGGACAGGGGGTGAAAAACTGTTTTTT. Amino acid sequence: CASWTGGEKLFF.

This chain connects TRBV7-9 to TRBJ2-3, with 8 bases identical to TRBD2. This CDR3 is 16 amino acids long. With 5 bases clipped from V and 2 bases from J, the junction kept 9 bases outside the gene matches. Germline values: CDR1 SEHNR, CDR2 FQNEAQ (reference sequence). CDR3 amino acids: CASSRTSGGYTDTQYF. The CDR3 DNA reads TGTGCCAGCAGCCGAACAAGCGGGGGCTACACAGATACGCAGTATTTT.

The genes are TRBV10-2 and TRBJ2-1, with TRBD1 as a possible D gene (6 bases). V was pared by 1 base and J by 6 bases, with 13 bases between. In germline, CDR1 is WSHSY, CDR2 SAAADI. There are 15 residues in the CDR3. The CDR3 bases are TGCGCCAGCAGTGAGTGGATAGGGGGTATCAATGAGCAGTTCTTC. It translates to CASSEWIGGINEQFF.

This clone was seen a single time. The rearrangement links TRBV18 to TRBJ1-3; D is unresolved. The V end lost 0 bases, the J end lost 0 bases, and 15 bases lay between the germline ends. The germline CDR1 and CDR2 sequences are KGHSH and LQKENI. This CDR3 is 18 amino acids long. This CDR3 reads CASSPPIGYAGSGNTIYF. The DNA of the CDR3 is TGTGCCAGCTCACCACCGATTGGGTACGCAGGCTCTGGAAACACCATATATTTT.

A word on this clone: A read error may account for a junction end that differs from germline. The gene calls are TRBV2 and TRBJ2-5, with D perhaps TRBD2 (6 bases). CDR1 and CDR2 from the germline V gene are SNHLY and FYNNEI. CDR3 length: 13 residues. DNA of the CDR3: TGCGCCAGCACGCGGGGAGGATTAGGGACCCAGTACTTC. Its translation is CASTRGGLGTQYF.

The chain couples TRBV18 to TRBJ2-5, with a possible D match to TRBD2 (6 bases). Trimming shortened V by 6 bases and J by 5 bases, and 16 bases separated the two germline ends. This CDR3 is 14 amino acids long. CDR1 is KGHSH and CDR2 is LQKENI in the germline V gene. CDR3 in DNA: TGTGCCAGCTCCCGCGGGGAGACGTGGGAGACCCAGTACTTC. Translated, it gives CASSRGETWETQYF. Using reference TRBV18 and TRBJ2-5 for the parts outside the CDR3, the full variable domain is NAGVMQNPRHLVRRRGQEARLRCSPMKGHSHVYWYRQLPEEGLKFMVYLQKENIIDESGMPKERFSAEFPKEGPSILRIQQVVRGDSAAYFCASSRGETWETQYFGPGTRLLVL.

The chain joins TRBV9 to TRBJ2-5; TRBD1 matches 8 bases. Germline CDR1 and CDR2: SGDLS and YYNGEE. The CDR3 consists of 16 residues. With V trimmed by 2 bases and J by 5 bases, 11 bases remained unmatched. CDR3 loop: CASSVGAARGLETQYF. CDR3 bases: TGTGCCAGCAGCGTTGGGGCCGCCAGGGGGCTTGAGACCCAGTACTTC.

V is TRBV6-5 and J is TRBJ2-3, with 7 bases matching TRBD1. Germline CDR1 reads MNHEY; CDR2 reads SVGAGI. The V gene end was trimmed by 4 bases and the J gene end by 5 bases; junction bases not matched to a gene: 6. There are 14 residues in the CDR3. This CDR3 reads CASSLTGFLDTQYF. As DNA, the CDR3 is TGTGCCAGCAGTTTGACAGGGTTCCTAGATACGCAGTATTTT.

This clone has more than one count but fewer than ten. The chain employs TRBV30 and TRBJ2-1, with 11 positions matching TRBD2. The V gene end was trimmed by 5 bases and the J gene end by 2 bases; junction bases not matched to a gene: 14. From germline, CDR1 is GTSNPN and CDR2 SVGIG (reference sequence). This CDR3 has 18 residues. The CDR3 reads CAWSGYSGREWAYNEQFF. The CDR3 region has the DNA TGTGCCTGGTCGGGTTATAGCGGGAGGGAATGGGCCTACAATGAGCAGTTCTTC.

This chain uses TRBV11-3 with TRBJ2-1, with 11 nucleotides matching TRBD2. V lost 6 bases and J lost 10; bases outside the gene matches: 8. CDR3 length equals 14 residues. CDR1 is SGHNT, CDR2 YENEEA, per germline. For the CDR3, the DNA is TGTGCCAGCAGATTTAGCGGGAGGGCGCAGGAGCAGTTCTTC. Protein: CASRFSGRAQEQFF.

V gene TRBV18 combines with J gene TRBJ2-7, with 8 positions matching TRBD1. Germline V gives CDR1 KGHSH, CDR2 LQKENI. J was trimmed by 5 bases and V by 2 bases; bases with no gene match: 2. CDR3 length equals 13 residues. The CDR3 nucleotides read TGTGCCAGCTCACCAGGACAGGGCGACGAGCAGTACTTC. It specifies CASSPGQGDEQYF.

This chain joins TRBV7-8 and TRBJ2-7, with TRBD1 as a possible D gene (7 bases). Germline V gene lookup returns CDR1 SGHVS and CDR2 FQNEAQ. Deletions cut 3 bases from V and 3 bases from J, with 15 bases between. The CDR3 runs 15 residues. CDR3 loop: CASSLVGGGYYEQYV. The CDR3 DNA follows: TGTGCCAGCAGCTTGGTCGGAGGGGGCTACTACGAGCAGTACGTC.